This T cell receptor beta chain came from a study of Graves' ophthalmopathy and Graves' hyperthyroidism. Amplification targeted the TCR beta CDR3 regions, with RNA transcripts as the source material. The workflow started with a first-round RT-PCR run with HTBI primers and then moved on to a second-round multiplex PCR. In TCRdb, the multiplex PCR reads were re-called with MiXCR into one record per CDR3 protein. The sample consists of about 220,000 distinct CDR3 sequences, about 22% of them appearing once. From fresh peripheral blood, 8 to 10 ml in volume, the PBMCs were obtained. Study-wide findings and caveats: Stable hyperthyroidism and ophthalmopathy were told apart by a 13-signature model, which achieved 85% to 90% sensitivity and almost 82% specificity.

CDR3 length: 15 amino acids. V lost 6 bases and J 2 bases, leaving 16 bases between the germline ends. Germline loops: CDR1 MNHEY, CDR2 SVGAGI. This clonotype has a count of ten or more. Its target is not known. The sequence was obtained from a woman between 45 and 60 years old with Graves' ophthalmopathy. Sequencing was performed on peripheral blood. This chain connects TRBV6-5 to TRBJ1-2; D is uncertain. This CDR3 is CASRPYSGGNYGYTF. CDR3 in DNA: TGTGCCAGCAGGCCCTATTCGGGTGGGAACTATGGCTACACCTTC.